This T cell receptor (beta chain) is from a study of cytomegalovirus exposure and HLA in healthy donors. Looking at the study overall: Sequencing of about 200 million T cells in an earlier analysis found more than 100 million unique TCR beta sequences.

Whole-study findings and limits: The HLA-A and HLA-B alleles of most subjects were reportedly predicted accurately from TCR beta sequences.

The study ran its PCR with 60 Vbeta and 13 Jbeta primers. Clones were sequenced by immunoSEQ multiplex PCR, and TCRdb holds only the in-frame ones, with some missing. The table has over 90,000 clones, approximately 76% seen once. Points on this clone: Its antigen remains unidentified. At one end the junction does not follow the germline gene, possibly because of a read error.

The sample consisted of PBMCs. This sequence was found in a woman aged 60-75 years in good health and CMV-seropositive.

The CDR3 DNA follows: TGTGCCAGCAGCTCACGCGGGAAGCGGGCGCCGGCCTTC. Translating gives CASSSRGKRAPAF. V and J are TRBV5-8 and TRBJ2-7; D is possibly TRBD2 (6 bases). This CDR3 comprises 13 residues. Germline CDR1 reads SGHTS; CDR2 reads YDEGEE.